This T cell receptor beta chain was captured in a study of cytomegalovirus exposure and HLA in healthy donors. A multiplex PCR was run with 60 Vbeta primers and 13 Jbeta primers. Libraries were prepared by immunoSEQ multiplex PCR; TCRdb keeps only in-frame clonotypes and omits some of them. The top ten clones hold approximately 3.9% of a sample with about 190,000 clones, about 84% of them seen once. A remark on this clone: Its specificity is not known. This sample includes further DNA sequences coding for the same CDR3.

Points from the study as a whole: TRBV6-2, TRBV6-3 and some other V segments were unresolvable in 87-base-pair reads.

The CDR3 extends over 13 amino acids. V was trimmed by 2 bases and J by 4 bases, leaving 9 bases between them. Germline values: CDR1 SGDLS, CDR2 YYNGEE. This clonotype was sampled from a man between 50 and 59 years old in good health and CMV-seronegative. The gene calls are TRBV9 and TRBJ1-1; D possibly corresponds to TRBD1 (6 bases). The sample taken for sequencing was PBMCs. CDR3: CASSVGGATEAFF. CDR3 DNA sequence: TGTGCCAGCAGCGTGGGGGGGGCCACTGAAGCTTTCTTT.